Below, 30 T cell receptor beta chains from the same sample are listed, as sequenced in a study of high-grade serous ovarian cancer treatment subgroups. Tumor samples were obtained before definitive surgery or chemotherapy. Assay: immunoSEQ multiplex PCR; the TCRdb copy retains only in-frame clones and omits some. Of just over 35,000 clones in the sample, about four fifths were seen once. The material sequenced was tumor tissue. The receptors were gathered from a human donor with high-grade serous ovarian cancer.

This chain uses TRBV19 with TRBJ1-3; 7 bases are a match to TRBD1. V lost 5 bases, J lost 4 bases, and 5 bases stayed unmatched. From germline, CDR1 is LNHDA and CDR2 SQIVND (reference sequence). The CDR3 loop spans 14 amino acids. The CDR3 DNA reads TGTGCCAGTAGTGTAACAGGGGAAGGAAACACCATATATTTT. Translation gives CASSVTGEGNTIYF. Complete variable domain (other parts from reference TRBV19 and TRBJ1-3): DGGITQSPKYLFRKEGQNVTLSCEQNLNHDAMYWYRQDPGQGLRLIYYSQIVNDFQKGDIAEGYSVSREKKESFPLTVTSAQKNPTAFYLCASSVTGEGNTIYFGEGSWLTVV.

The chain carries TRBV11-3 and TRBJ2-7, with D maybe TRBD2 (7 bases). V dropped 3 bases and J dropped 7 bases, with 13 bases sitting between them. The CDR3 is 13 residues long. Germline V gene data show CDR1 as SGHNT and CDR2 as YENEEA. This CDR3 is CASSLGGAGEQYF. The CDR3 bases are TGTGCCAGCAGCTTGGGGGGGGCCGGAGAGCAGTACTTC.

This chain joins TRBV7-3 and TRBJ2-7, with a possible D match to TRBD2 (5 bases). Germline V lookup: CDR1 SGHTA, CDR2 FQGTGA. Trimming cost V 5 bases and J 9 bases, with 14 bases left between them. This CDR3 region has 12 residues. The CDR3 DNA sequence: TGTGCCAGCAGCCAAGAGGGCGGGCCGCAGTACTTC. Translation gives CASSQEGGPQYF.

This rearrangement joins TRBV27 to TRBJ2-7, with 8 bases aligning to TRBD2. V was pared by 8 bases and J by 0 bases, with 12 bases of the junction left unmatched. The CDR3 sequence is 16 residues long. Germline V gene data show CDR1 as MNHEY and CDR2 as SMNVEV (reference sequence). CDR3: CASGLGFGRASYEQYF. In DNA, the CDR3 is TGTGCCAGCGGCCTAGGTTTCGGGAGGGCCTCCTACGAGCAGTACTTC.

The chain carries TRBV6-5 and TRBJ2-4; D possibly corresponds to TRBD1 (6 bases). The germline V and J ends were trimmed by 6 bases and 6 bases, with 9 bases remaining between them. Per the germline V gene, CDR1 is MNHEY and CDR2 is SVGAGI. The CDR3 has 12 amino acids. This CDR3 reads CASSNRANIQYF. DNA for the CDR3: TGTGCCAGCAGCAACAGGGCAAACATTCAGTACTTC.

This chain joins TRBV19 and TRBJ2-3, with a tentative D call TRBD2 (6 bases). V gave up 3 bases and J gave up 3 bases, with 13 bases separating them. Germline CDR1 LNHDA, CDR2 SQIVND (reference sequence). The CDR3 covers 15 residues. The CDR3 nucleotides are TGTGCCAGTAGTATGCTGGACGGGAGTACAGATACGCAGTATTTT. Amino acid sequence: CASSMLDGSTDTQYF.

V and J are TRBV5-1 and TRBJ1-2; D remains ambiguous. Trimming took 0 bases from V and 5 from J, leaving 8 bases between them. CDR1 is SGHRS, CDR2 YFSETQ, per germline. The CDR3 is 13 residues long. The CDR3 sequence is CASSLGAGYGYTF. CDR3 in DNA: TGCGCCAGCAGCTTGGGGGCTGGGTATGGCTACACCTTC.

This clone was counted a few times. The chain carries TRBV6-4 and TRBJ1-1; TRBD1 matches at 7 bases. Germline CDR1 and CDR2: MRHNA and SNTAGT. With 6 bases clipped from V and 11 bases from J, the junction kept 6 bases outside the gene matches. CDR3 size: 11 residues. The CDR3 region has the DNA TGTGCCAGCAGCCTGACAGGGTCCGCTTTCTTT. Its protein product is CASSLTGSAFF.

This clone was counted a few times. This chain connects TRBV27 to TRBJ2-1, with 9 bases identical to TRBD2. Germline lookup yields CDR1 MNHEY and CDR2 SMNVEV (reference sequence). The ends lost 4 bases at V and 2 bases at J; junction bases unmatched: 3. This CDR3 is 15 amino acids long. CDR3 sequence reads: CASSSRTSAYNEQFF. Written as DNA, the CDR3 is TGTGCCAGCAGTTCGCGGACTAGCGCCTACAATGAGCAGTTCTTC.

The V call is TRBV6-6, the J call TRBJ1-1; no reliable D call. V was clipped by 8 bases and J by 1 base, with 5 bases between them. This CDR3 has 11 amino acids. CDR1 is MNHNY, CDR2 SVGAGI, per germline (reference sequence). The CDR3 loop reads CASFTNTEAFF. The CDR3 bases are TGTGCCAGCTTCACGAACACTGAAGCTTTCTTT.

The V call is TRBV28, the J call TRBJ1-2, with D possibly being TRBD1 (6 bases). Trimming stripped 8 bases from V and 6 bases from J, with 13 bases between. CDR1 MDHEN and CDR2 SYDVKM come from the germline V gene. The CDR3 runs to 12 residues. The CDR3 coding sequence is TGTGCCAGCGGAACAGGGAGCCATGGCTACACCTTC. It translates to CASGTGSHGYTF.

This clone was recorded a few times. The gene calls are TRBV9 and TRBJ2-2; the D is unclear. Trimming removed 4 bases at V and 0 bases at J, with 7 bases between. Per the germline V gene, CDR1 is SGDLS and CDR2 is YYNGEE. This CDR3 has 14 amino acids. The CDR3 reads CASSPRTNTGELFF. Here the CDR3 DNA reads TGTGCCAGCAGCCCCCGGACGAACACCGGGGAGCTGTTTTTT.

CDR3 nucleotide sequence: TGCGCCAGCAGCCCTGCGGGGGACTATGGCTACACCTTC. Translation gives CASSPAGDYGYTF. The genes are TRBV5-1 and TRBJ1-2; a weak D match, TRBD1 (5 bases). Trimming removed 4 bases from V and 3 bases from J, with 10 bases in between. Germline CDR1 and CDR2: SGHRS and YFSETQ. The CDR3 runs 13 residues.

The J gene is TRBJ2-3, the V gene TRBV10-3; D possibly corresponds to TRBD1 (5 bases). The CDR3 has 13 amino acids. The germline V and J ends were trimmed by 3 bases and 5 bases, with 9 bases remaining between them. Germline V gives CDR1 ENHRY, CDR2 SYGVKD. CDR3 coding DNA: TGTGCCATCAGTGAAGGGGTGGGAGATACGCAGTATTTT. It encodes CAISEGVGDTQYF.

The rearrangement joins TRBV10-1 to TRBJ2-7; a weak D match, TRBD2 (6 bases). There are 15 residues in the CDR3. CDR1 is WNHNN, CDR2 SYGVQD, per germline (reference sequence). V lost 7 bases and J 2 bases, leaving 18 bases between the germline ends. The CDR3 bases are TGCGCCAGCAAGGGACGGGGGAGGTACGCCTACGAGCAGTACTTC. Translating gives CASKGRGRYAYEQYF.

The CDR3 here is CASSPLSESPRTYEQYF. The CDR3, as DNA: TGTGCCAGCAGCCCTCTCTCCGAGAGCCCCAGAACCTACGAGCAGTACTTC. The chain combines TRBV7-2 with TRBJ2-7; no firm D call. CDR3 length: 17 residues. V was clipped by 5 bases and J by 2 bases, with 22 bases between them. Looked up from germline, CDR1 is SGHTA and CDR2 is FQGNSA.

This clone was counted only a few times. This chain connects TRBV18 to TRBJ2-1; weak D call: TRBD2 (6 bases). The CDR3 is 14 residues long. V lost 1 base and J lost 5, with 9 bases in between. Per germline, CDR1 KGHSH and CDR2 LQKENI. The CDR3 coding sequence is TGTGCCAGCTCACCACGGAGGGCCGACAATGAGCAGTTCTTC. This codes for CASSPRRADNEQFF.

The CDR3 region is CASSPDTSRGYTF. The DNA for the CDR3 is TGTGCCAGCAGTCCAGACACCTCTCGTGGCTACACCTTC. The J gene is TRBJ1-2, the V gene TRBV28; no reliable D call. This CDR3 comprises 13 residues. From germline, CDR1 is MDHEN and CDR2 SYDVKM. With 5 bases removed from V and 7 bases from J, the gap between germline ends came to 14 bases.

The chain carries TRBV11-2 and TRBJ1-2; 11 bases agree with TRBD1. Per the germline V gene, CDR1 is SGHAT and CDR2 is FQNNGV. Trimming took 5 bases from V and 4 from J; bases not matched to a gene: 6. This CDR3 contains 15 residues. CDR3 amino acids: CASSPRDRGAYGYTF. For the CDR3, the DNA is TGTGCCAGCAGCCCCAGGGACAGGGGGGCCTATGGCTACACCTTC.

The CDR3 DNA reads TGTGCCAGTAGTATAATACAGGGTTCTGGAAACACCATATATTTT. It codes for CASSIIQGSGNTIYF. The chain uses TRBV19 and TRBJ1-3; the D gene is possibly TRBD1 (6 bases). V gave up 2 bases and J gave up 1 base, with 9 bases separating them. Germline V gives CDR1 LNHDA, CDR2 SQIVND (reference sequence). The CDR3 loop spans 15 amino acids.

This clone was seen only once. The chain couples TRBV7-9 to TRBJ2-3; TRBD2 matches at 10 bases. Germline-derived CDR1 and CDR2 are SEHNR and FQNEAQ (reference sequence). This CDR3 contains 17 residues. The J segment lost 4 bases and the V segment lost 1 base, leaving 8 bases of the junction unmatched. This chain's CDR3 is CASSLVSSGRAADTQYF. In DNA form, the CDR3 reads TGTGCCAGCAGCTTAGTCTCCAGCGGGAGGGCTGCAGATACGCAGTATTTT.

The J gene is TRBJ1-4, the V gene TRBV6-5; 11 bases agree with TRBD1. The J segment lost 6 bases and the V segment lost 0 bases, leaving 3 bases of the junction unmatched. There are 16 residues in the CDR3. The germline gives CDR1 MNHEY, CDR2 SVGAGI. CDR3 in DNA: TGTGCCAGCAGTTACTCCGGGACAGGGGGGGATGAAAAACTGTTTTTT. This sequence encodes CASSYSGTGGDEKLFF.

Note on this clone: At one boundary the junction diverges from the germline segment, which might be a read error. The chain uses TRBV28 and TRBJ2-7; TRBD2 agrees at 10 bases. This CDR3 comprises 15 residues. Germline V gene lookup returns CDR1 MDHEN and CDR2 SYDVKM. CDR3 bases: TGTGCCAGCAGATTATTAGCGGGAGGATCCCACGAGCAGTACTTC. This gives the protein CASRLLAGGSHEQYF. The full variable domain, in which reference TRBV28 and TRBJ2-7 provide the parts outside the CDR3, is DVKVTQSSRYLVKRTGEKVFLECVQDMDHENMFWYRQDPGLGLRLIYFSYDVKMKEKGDIPEGYSVSREKKERFSLILESASTNQTSMYLCASRLLAGGSHEQYFGPGTRLTVT.

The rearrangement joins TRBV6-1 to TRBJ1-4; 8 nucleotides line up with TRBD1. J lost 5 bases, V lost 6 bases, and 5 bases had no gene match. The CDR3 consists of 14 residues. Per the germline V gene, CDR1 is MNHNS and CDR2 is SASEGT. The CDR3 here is CASRTDRGNEKLFF. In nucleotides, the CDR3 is TGTGCCAGCAGGACCGACAGGGGCAATGAAAAACTGTTTTTT.

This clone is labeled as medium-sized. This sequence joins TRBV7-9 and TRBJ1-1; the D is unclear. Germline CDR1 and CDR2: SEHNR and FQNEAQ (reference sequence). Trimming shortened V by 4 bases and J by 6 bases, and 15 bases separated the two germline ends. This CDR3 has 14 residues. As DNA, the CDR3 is TGTGCCAGCAGCTCAGATTCGACGGCCCCTGAAGCTTTCTTT. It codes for CASSSDSTAPEAFF.

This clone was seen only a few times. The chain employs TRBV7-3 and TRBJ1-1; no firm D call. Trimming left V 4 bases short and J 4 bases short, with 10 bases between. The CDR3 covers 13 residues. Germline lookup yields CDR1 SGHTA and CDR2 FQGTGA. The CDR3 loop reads CASSSNRGTEAFF. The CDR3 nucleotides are TGTGCCAGCAGCTCGAACCGGGGCACTGAAGCTTTCTTT. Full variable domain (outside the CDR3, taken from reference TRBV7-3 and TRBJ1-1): GAGVSQTPSNKVTEKGKYVELRCDPISGHTALYWYRQSLGQGPEFLIYFQGTGAADDSGLPNDRFFAVRPEGSVSTLKIQRTERGDSAVYLCASSSNRGTEAFFGQGTRLTVV.

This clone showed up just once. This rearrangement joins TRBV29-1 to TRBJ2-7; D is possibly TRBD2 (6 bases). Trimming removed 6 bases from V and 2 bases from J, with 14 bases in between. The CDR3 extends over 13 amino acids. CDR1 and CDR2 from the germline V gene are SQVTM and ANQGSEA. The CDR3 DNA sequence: TGCAGCGTCGGAGCCGGGAGCACCTACGAGCAGTACTTC. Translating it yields CSVGAGSTYEQYF.

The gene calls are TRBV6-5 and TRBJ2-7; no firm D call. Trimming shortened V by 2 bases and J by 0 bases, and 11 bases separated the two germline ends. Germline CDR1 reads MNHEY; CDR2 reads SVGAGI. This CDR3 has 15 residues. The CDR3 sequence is CASSYAPSSSYEQYF. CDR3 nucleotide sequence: TGTGCCAGCAGTTACGCCCCCAGTAGCTCCTACGAGCAGTACTTC.

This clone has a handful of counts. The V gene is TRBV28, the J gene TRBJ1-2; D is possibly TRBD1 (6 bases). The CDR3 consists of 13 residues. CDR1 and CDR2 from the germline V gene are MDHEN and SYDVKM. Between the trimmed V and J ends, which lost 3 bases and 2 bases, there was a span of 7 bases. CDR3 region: CASSLDRNYGYTF. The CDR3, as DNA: TGTGCCAGCAGTTTGGACAGAAACTATGGCTACACCTTC.

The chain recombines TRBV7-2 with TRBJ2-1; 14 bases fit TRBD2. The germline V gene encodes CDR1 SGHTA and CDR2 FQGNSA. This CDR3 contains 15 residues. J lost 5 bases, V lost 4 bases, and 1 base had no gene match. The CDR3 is CASSWTSGRHNEQFF. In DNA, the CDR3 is TGTGCCAGCAGCTGGACTAGCGGGAGGCACAATGAGCAGTTCTTC.